The 28 T cell receptor beta chains presented below share a single source sample, sequenced in a study of T cells in Graves' hyperthyroidism and ophthalmopathy. RNA transcripts gave rise to amplified TCR beta CDR3 regions. The primer set for the first-round RT-PCR of the TCR CDR3 was HTBI. Using its own MiXCR run on the multiplex PCR reads, TCRdb lists one record per CDR3 protein. The sample yields around 500,000 distinct CDR3 sequences, roughly 15% seen once. Sequencing was done on a sample of blood. The receptors here all came from a woman in her thirties or forties with Graves' hyperthyroidism.

This clonotype came up many times. The chain combines TRBV18 with TRBJ2-1; TRBD2 agrees at 8 bases. The CDR3 loop spans 16 amino acids. V dropped 4 bases and J dropped 5; count of bases not matched to a gene: 10. Germline loops: CDR1 KGHSH, CDR2 LQKENI. CDR3 sequence (DNA): TGTGCCAGCTCACGTTTTCGGGGTAGCGGGGACAATGAGCAGTTCTTC. Its protein is CASSRFRGSGDNEQFF.

This clonotype appeared a few times. This chain joins TRBV28 and TRBJ2-7; 14 bases align to TRBD2. CDR1 MDHEN and CDR2 SYDVKM come from the germline V gene. V lost 7 bases, J lost 5 bases, and 7 bases stayed unmatched. This CDR3 comprises 15 residues. CDR3 sequence (DNA): TGTGCCAGCAATCTGGGACTAGCGGGAGCTCACGAGCAGTACTTC. This gives the protein CASNLGLAGAHEQYF. Variable domain in full (rest from reference TRBV28 and TRBJ2-7): DVKVTQSSRYLVKRTGEKVFLECVQDMDHENMFWYRQDPGLGLRLIYFSYDVKMKEKGDIPEGYSVSREKKERFSLILESASTNQTSMYLCASNLGLAGAHEQYFGPGTRLTVT.

The chain joins TRBV7-9 to TRBJ1-3, with a possible D match to TRBD1 (5 bases). The V gene's germline CDR1 is SEHNR and CDR2 FQNEAQ (reference sequence). V lost 5 bases to trimming and J lost 0 bases, with 17 bases between them. The CDR3 totals 17 residues. CDR3 amino acids: CASSLRLDSVSGNTIYF. The CDR3 DNA sequence: TGTGCCAGCAGCCTGCGTCTTGACAGCGTCTCTGGAAACACCATATATTTT.

The CDR3 loop is CATSNALTGPTYEQYF. Here the CDR3 DNA reads TGTGCCACCAGCAACGCTCTGACAGGGCCAACCTACGAGCAGTACTTC. The chain links TRBV15 to TRBJ2-7; 7 bases are a match to TRBD1. V shed 4 bases, J shed 2 bases, and the junction held 11 bases outside the gene matches. This CDR3 is 16 amino acids long. The germline CDR1 and CDR2 sequences are LNHNV and YYDKDF (reference sequence).

This clonotype was picked up many times. The chain has TRBV3-1 and TRBJ2-7, with D unclear. CDR1 LGHDT and CDR2 YNNKEL come from the germline V gene (reference sequence). Trimming removed 5 bases from V and 1 base from J, with 9 bases in between. This CDR3 spans 13 amino acids. In DNA, the CDR3 is TGTGCCAGCAGCTCAAGTAGTTCCTACGAGCAGTACTTC. It is translated as CASSSSSSYEQYF.

The table lists this clonotype with a few counts. This chain joins TRBV15 and TRBJ2-7, with D unresolved. The V gene's germline CDR1 is LNHNV and CDR2 YYDKDF (reference sequence). This CDR3 contains 13 residues. V was shortened by 3 bases and J by 0 bases, with 6 bases between the two germline ends. The CDR3 sequence is CATSRDVSYEQYF. CDR3 coding DNA: TGTGCCACCAGCAGGGACGTCTCCTACGAGCAGTACTTC.

This clonotype was picked up many times. This chain joins TRBV28 and TRBJ2-1; 8 nucleotides match TRBD2. The CDR3 covers 17 residues. Germline V lookup: CDR1 MDHEN, CDR2 SYDVKM. J was trimmed by 0 bases and V by 0 bases; bases with no gene match: 4. The CDR3 DNA is TGTGCCAGCAGTTTATGGAGCGGGAGTTACTCCTACAATGAGCAGTTCTTC. Translation: CASSLWSGSYSYNEQFF.

In its sample, this clonotype was seen a few times. The V call is TRBV7-9, the J call TRBJ2-7, with TRBD2 matching over 7 bases. CDR3 length: 14 amino acids. After removal of 4 bases from V and 3 bases from J, the junction contained 6 bases not matched to a gene. The germline V gene encodes CDR1 SEHNR and CDR2 FQNEAQ (reference sequence). CDR3 DNA: TGTGCCAGCAGCTCGGCGGCGGGAGACTACGAGCAGTACTTC. This encodes CASSSAAGDYEQYF. Drawing the rest from reference TRBV7-9 and TRBJ2-7, the complete variable domain is DTGVSQNPRHKITKRGQNVTFRCDPISEHNRLYWYRQTLGQGPEFLTYFQNEAQLEKSRLLSDRFSAERPKGSFSTLEIQRTEQGDSAMYLCASSSAAGDYEQYFGPGTRLTVT.

This clonotype has ten or more counts. The genes are TRBV5-1 and TRBJ2-3; 9 bases align to TRBD1. Trimming removed 4 bases from V and 0 bases from J; junction bases left unmatched: 3. The CDR3 covers 15 residues. The germline V gene encodes CDR1 SGHRS and CDR2 YFSETQ. Here the CDR3 reads CASSRDRASTDTQYF. The DNA for the CDR3 is TGCGCCAGCAGCAGGGACAGGGCCAGCACAGATACGCAGTATTTT.

J is TRBJ2-1 and V is TRBV20-1, with D perhaps TRBD1 (6 bases). Trimming took 8 bases from V and 3 from J, leaving 17 bases between them. This CDR3 contains 14 residues. Germline V gene lookup returns CDR1 DFQATT and CDR2 SNEGSKA (reference sequence). Written as DNA, the CDR3 is TGCAGTTCCCGGAGCAGGGGCGACTACAATGAGCAGTTCTTC. Amino acid sequence: CSSRSRGDYNEQFF.

This clonotype was seen a handful of times. The J gene is TRBJ2-3, the V gene TRBV2; D is unresolved. Trimming shortened V by 3 bases and J by 7 bases, and 14 bases separated the two germline ends. From germline, CDR1 is SNHLY and CDR2 FYNNEI. The CDR3 totals 14 residues. CDR3 DNA sequence: TGTGCCAGCAGTGATTCCCACTCGGGCAATACGCAGTATTTT. Its protein product is CASSDSHSGNTQYF. Supplemented by reference TRBV2 and TRBJ2-3, the full variable domain reads EPEVTQTPSHQVTQMGQEVILRCVPISNHLYFYWYRQILGQKVEFLVSFYNNEISEKSEIFDDQFSVERPDGSNFTLKIRSTKLEDSAMYFCASSDSHSGNTQYFGPGTRLTVL.

This clonotype was observed at least ten times. CDR3 region: CASSLRSGSTDTQYF. The DNA of the CDR3 is TGTGCCAGCAGCCTCAGGAGCGGAAGCACAGATACGCAGTATTTT. The V and J genes are TRBV28 and TRBJ2-3, with D maybe TRBD2 (5 bases). Germline V CDR1 and CDR2: MDHEN, SYDVKM. V lost 6 bases to trimming and J lost 0 bases, with 13 bases between them. The CDR3 spans 15 residues.

This clonotype was observed at least ten times. The rearrangement joins TRBV28 to TRBJ2-7; D remains ambiguous. The length of the CDR3 is 13 residues. Germline V gene sequence: CDR1 MDHEN, CDR2 SYDVKM. Trimming removed 6 bases from V and 3 bases from J, with 12 bases in between. The CDR3 here is CASSLAGNYEQYF. CDR3 bases: TGTGCCAGCAGCCTCGCTGGTAACTACGAGCAGTACTTC.

This clonotype showed up just a few times. This chain joins TRBV27 and TRBJ2-1; D may be TRBD1 or TRBD2 (6 bases each). V shed 6 bases and J shed 6 bases, with 21 bases lying between them. Germline CDR1 and CDR2: MNHEY and SMNVEV (reference sequence). The CDR3 sequence is 16 residues long. In DNA form, the CDR3 reads TGTGCCAGCAGGGGGGCGGGGCCACCTGACTTCAATGAGCAGTTCTTC. It yields the protein CASRGAGPPDFNEQFF.

This clonotype was detected a few times. The chain links TRBV6-1 to TRBJ1-2, with 7 positions matching TRBD1. Looked up from germline, CDR1 is MNHNS and CDR2 is SASEGT. The CDR3 has 14 residues. Losses at the gene ends were 6 bases for V and 1 base for J; bases not matched to a gene: 5. The CDR3 loop reads CASREQGINYGYTF. CDR3 nucleotide sequence: TGTGCCAGCAGGGAACAGGGGATTAACTATGGCTACACCTTC.

This clonotype came up a few times. This CDR3 reads CASSFPMGQNTEAFF. CDR3 in DNA: TGTGCCAGCAGCTTCCCGATGGGACAGAACACTGAAGCTTTCTTT. The chain has TRBV7-9 and TRBJ1-1, with D perhaps matching TRBD1 (6 bases). V was cut by 3 bases and J by 1 base, with 12 bases left in between. The CDR3 totals 15 residues. Germline CDR1 and CDR2: SEHNR and FQNEAQ (reference sequence).

In this sample, this clonotype turned up many times. This rearrangement joins TRBV12-3 or TRBV12-4 to TRBJ1-3; no clear D gene. V gave up 8 bases and J gave up 3 bases, with 11 bases separating them. The CDR3 is made up of 13 amino acids. DNA for the CDR3: TGTGCCAGCGGACTCTCGGGTGGAAACACCATATATTTT. Encoded protein: CASGLSGGNTIYF.

This clonotype was counted ten times or more. The chain joins TRBV7-8 to TRBJ2-1; 7 positions match TRBD2. This CDR3 has 16 amino acids. Losses at the gene ends were 1 base for V and 4 bases for J; bases not matched to a gene: 7. The germline V gene encodes CDR1 SGHVS and CDR2 FQNEAQ. DNA for the CDR3: TGTGCCAGCAGCTTAGTCGCGGGAGTGCGGTACAATGAGCAGTTCTTC. Residues: CASSLVAGVRYNEQFF.

This clonotype was counted ten times or more. V gene TRBV27 combines with J gene TRBJ1-6; D possibly corresponds to TRBD1 (5 bases). Trimming took off 6 bases at V and 7 bases at J, with 16 bases between the two ends. The CDR3 is 15 residues long. The V gene's germline CDR1 is MNHEY and CDR2 SMNVEV (reference sequence). In DNA form, the CDR3 reads TGTGCCAGCAGGACCCAGGGACTGGCAAATTCACCCCTCCACTTT. It yields the protein CASRTQGLANSPLHF.

Many counts were recorded for this clonotype. V usage is TRBV5-1 and J usage is TRBJ2-2; 8 nucleotides align to TRBD2. Germline trimming cut 4 bases from V and 8 bases from J; bases unmatched to any gene: 7. Germline V gene lookup returns CDR1 SGHRS and CDR2 YFSETQ. CDR3 length equals 14 residues. In nucleotides, the CDR3 is TGCGCCAGCAGCGACCGGGAGGGTCAAGGGGAGCTGTTTTTT. This translates into CASSDREGQGELFF.

In this sample, this clonotype turned up many times. This chain connects TRBV12-3 or TRBV12-4 to TRBJ2-5; 12 bases match TRBD2. This CDR3 spans 16 amino acids. After removal of 7 bases from V and 5 bases from J, the junction contained 11 bases not matched to a gene. CDR3 coding DNA: TGTGCCAGCATACCTAGACTAGCGGGAGTAGGTGAGACCCAGTACTTC. Translation gives CASIPRLAGVGETQYF.

This clonotype was picked up many times. The chain links TRBV5-5 to TRBJ2-1; no definite D call. The CDR3 contains 11 residues. V lost 1 base and J 8 bases, leaving 4 bases between the germline ends. Germline assignment: CDR1 SGHKS and CDR2 YYEKEE (reference sequence). CDR3 in amino acids: CASSLSYEQFF. The CDR3 DNA sequence: TGTGCCAGCAGCTTGAGTTATGAGCAGTTCTTC.

This clonotype was seen ten or more times. The J gene is TRBJ1-1, the V gene TRBV6-1; D is uncertain. The CDR3 runs 11 residues. The V gene lost 6 bases and the J gene lost 8 bases, with 10 bases spanning the gap. Germline values: CDR1 MNHNS, CDR2 SASEGT. The CDR3 nucleotides read TGTGCCAGCAGCACGCCCGTAGAAGCTTTCTTT. Amino acids: CASSTPVEAFF.

This clonotype appeared a single time. This chain joins TRBV15 and TRBJ2-7, with a weak D call TRBD2 (5 bases). The germline V and J ends were trimmed by 2 bases and 5 bases, with 16 bases remaining between them. The germline CDR1 and CDR2 sequences are LNHNV and YYDKDF (reference sequence). The CDR3 has 15 amino acids. CDR3 in amino acids: CATSRKRTAGNEQYF. The CDR3 nucleotides are TGTGCCACCAGCAGAAAGCGGACGGCAGGCAACGAGCAGTACTTC.

In its sample, this clonotype was seen many times. V usage is TRBV27 and J usage is TRBJ2-4; D gene ambiguous. Between the trimmed V and J ends, which lost 3 bases and 0 bases, there was a span of 6 bases. This CDR3 region has 14 residues. Germline V gene lookup returns CDR1 MNHEY and CDR2 SMNVEV (reference sequence). The CDR3 loop is CASSFVGAKNIQYF. The CDR3 DNA sequence: TGTGCCAGCAGTTTTGTGGGAGCCAAAAACATTCAGTACTTC.

CDR3 in amino acids: CASSEIQEQFF. The CDR3 bases are TGTGCCAGCAGTGAAATACAGGAGCAGTTCTTC. The V call is TRBV6-1, the J call TRBJ2-1; no firm D call. Trimming shortened V by 2 bases and J by 10 bases, and 6 bases separated the two germline ends. Germline V gene sequence: CDR1 MNHNS, CDR2 SASEGT. The CDR3 has 11 residues.

This chain joins TRBV20-1 and TRBJ1-5; unclear D gene. The germline gives CDR1 DFQATT, CDR2 SNEGSKA (reference sequence). Trimming cost V 1 base and J 7 bases, with 14 bases left between them. The CDR3 extends over 14 amino acids. The CDR3 nucleotides read TGCAGTGCTAGAGGCTCCGCGGGTAACCAGCCCCAGCATTTT. Translated, it gives CSARGSAGNQPQHF.

The chain combines TRBV6-1 with TRBJ2-7; 10 bases fit TRBD1. There are 14 residues in the CDR3. Germline V gene data show CDR1 as MNHNS and CDR2 as SASEGT. The trim removed 4 bases at V and 5 bases at J, leaving 5 bases unmatched. The CDR3 DNA reads as TGTGCCAGCAGTGCGACAGGGGGCCTCGACGAGCAGTACTTC. Translating it yields CASSATGGLDEQYF.